Following are 8 T cell receptor beta chains from one sample sequenced in a study of T cells in Graves' hyperthyroidism and ophthalmopathy. It was RNA transcripts that yielded the amplified TCR beta CDR3 regions. Primed by the HTBI set, a first-round RT-PCR was run on the TCR CDR3. TCRdb reprocessed the multiplex PCR reads via MiXCR and lists one record per CDR3 protein. The sample contains 550,000 to 850,000 distinct CDR3 sequences, around 19% of which appear only once. The sample consisted of blood. Every receptor here comes from a woman aged 50 to 60 with Graves' hyperthyroidism that later progressed to Graves' ophthalmopathy.

This clonotype was seen ten or more times. The rearrangement links TRBV13 to TRBJ1-1; D remains unclear. The CDR3 runs 11 residues. Germline V gene sequence: CDR1 PRHDT, CDR2 FYEKMQ (reference sequence). V was cut by 5 bases and J by 6 bases, with 7 bases left in between. The CDR3: CASSPTSEAFF. Here the CDR3 DNA reads TGTGCCAGCAGCCCTACGTCTGAAGCTTTCTTT.

This clonotype has at least ten counts. The chain employs TRBV12-3 or TRBV12-4 and TRBJ1-4; 10 positions agree with TRBD1. Germline trimming cut 6 bases from V and 5 bases from J; bases unmatched to any gene: 3. This CDR3 has 14 residues. DNA for the CDR3: TGTGCCAGCAGGGCGGGACAGGGGAATGAAAAACTGTTTTTT. Translating it yields CASRAGQGNEKLFF.

The chain links TRBV10-3 to TRBJ1-1, with 8 positions matching TRBD1. The CDR3 runs to 17 residues. Germline CDR1 is ENHRY and CDR2 is SYGVKD. The V and J ends lost 4 bases and 2 bases, in that order; junction bases with no gene match: 12. CDR3 in DNA: TGTGCCATCAGTGGGCAGGCCCCTTCAGGGGGCAACACTGAAGCTTTCTTT. It translates to CAISGQAPSGGNTEAFF.

The chain recombines TRBV6-6 with TRBJ2-7, with D uncertain. CDR1 and CDR2 from the germline V gene are MNHNY and SVGAGI (reference sequence). V lost 0 bases to trimming and J lost 2 bases, with 11 bases between them. CDR3 size: 15 residues. In DNA form, the CDR3 reads TGTGCCAGCAGTTACTCGGGCACAGCCGCCTACGAGCAGTACTTC. Protein product: CASSYSGTAAYEQYF.

The table lists this clonotype with many counts. V and J are TRBV6-1 and TRBJ1-2; D is perhaps TRBD1 (5 bases). This CDR3 is built from 14 residues. Germline V gene data show CDR1 as MNHNS and CDR2 as SASEGT. V was pared by 8 bases and J by 8 bases, with 21 bases between. The CDR3 here is CASRPGLTLQGYTF. The DNA for the CDR3 is TGTGCCAGCCGACCGGGACTTACCTTACAGGGCTACACCTTC.

This clonotype was seen many times. The chain carries TRBV11-3 and TRBJ1-1; a weak D match, TRBD1 (6 bases). The CDR3 length is 13 residues. The V and J ends lost 6 bases and 1 base respectively, with 9 bases between them. Germline V lookup: CDR1 SGHNT, CDR2 YENEEA. Here the CDR3 DNA reads TGTGCCAGCAGTGCGGGGGCGAACACTGAAGCTTTCTTT. Translated: CASSAGANTEAFF.

There are many counts of this clonotype. The chain uses TRBV18 and TRBJ1-1, with TRBD1 identical over 7 bases. The J segment lost 6 bases and the V segment lost 1 base, leaving 14 bases of the junction unmatched. CDR1 KGHSH and CDR2 LQKENI come from the germline V gene. The CDR3 runs 17 residues. CDR3 DNA sequence: TGTGCCAGCTCACCACTCGACAGGGTCCCACTTAGCGCTGAAGCTTTCTTT. The encoded protein is CASSPLDRVPLSAEAFF.

This clonotype was counted between two and nine times. In DNA form, the CDR3 reads TGTGCCAGCAGCTCCCAGACCTCGGGTGAGCAGTTCTTC. Amino acids: CASSSQTSGEQFF. The chain joins TRBV14 to TRBJ2-1; no firm D call. The CDR3 runs to 13 residues. Germline CDR1 reads SGHDN; CDR2 reads FVKESK. Trimming shortened V by 5 bases and J by 9 bases, and 14 bases separated the two germline ends.